This T cell receptor (beta chain) was identified in a study of shared clonotypes between healthy human individuals. A single count supports this clone. Clones were read by immunoSEQ multiplex PCR, and TCRdb kept only the in-frame ones, dropping some. The sample lists about 680,000 clones, roughly 94% seen once, with approximately 24% in the top ten. Naive-designated CD8 cells lacked CD45RO, were positively enriched for CCR7, and omitted terminally differentiated effector memory CD45RA+ cells. This sequence originates from a man aged 25 to 45 in good health. The sequencing input was naive CD8+ T cells sorted from blood.

The CDR3 is CASSLDGGGSYNEQFF. The CDR3 DNA reads TGTGCCAGCAGCCTGGACGGGGGAGGCTCCTACAATGAGCAGTTCTTC. The chain uses TRBV14 and TRBJ2-1; tentative D call: TRBD2 (6 bases). Germline CDR1 SGHDN, CDR2 FVKESK. Trimming pared 4 bases from V and 0 bases from J, leaving 13 bases between. The CDR3 covers 16 residues.